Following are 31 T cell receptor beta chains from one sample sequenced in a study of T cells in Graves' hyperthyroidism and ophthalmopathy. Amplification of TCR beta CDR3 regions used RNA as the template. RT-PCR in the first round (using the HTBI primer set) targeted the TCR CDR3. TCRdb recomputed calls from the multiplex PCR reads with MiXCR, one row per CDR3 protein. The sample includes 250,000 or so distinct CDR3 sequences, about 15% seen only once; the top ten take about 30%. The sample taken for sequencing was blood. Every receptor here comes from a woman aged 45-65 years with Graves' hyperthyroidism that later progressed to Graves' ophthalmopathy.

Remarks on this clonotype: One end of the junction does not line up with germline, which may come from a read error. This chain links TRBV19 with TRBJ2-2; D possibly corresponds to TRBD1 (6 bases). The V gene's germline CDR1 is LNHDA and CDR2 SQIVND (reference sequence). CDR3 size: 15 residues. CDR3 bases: TGTGCCAGTATTGAAAACAGGGCGAACACCGGGGAGCTGCTTTTT. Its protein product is CASIENRANTGELLF. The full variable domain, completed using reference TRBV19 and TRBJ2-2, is DGGITQSPKYLFRKEGQNVTLSCEQNLNHDAMYWYRQDPGQGLRLIYYSQIVNDFQKGDIAEGYSVSREKKESFPLTVTSAQKNPTAFYLCASIENRANTGELLFGEGSRLTVL.

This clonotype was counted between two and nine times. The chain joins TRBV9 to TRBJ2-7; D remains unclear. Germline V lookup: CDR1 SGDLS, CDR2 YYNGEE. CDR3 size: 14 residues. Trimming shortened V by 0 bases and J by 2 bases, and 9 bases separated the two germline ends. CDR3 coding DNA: TGTGCCAGCAGCGTAGGGCTTGGGGCCTACGAGCAGTACTTC. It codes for CASSVGLGAYEQYF.

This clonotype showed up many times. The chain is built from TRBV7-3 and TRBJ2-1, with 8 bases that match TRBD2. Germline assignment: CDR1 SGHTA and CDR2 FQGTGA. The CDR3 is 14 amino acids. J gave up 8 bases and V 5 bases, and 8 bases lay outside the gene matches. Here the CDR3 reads CASSVAGYIDEQFF. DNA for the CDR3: TGTGCCAGCAGCGTAGCGGGATACATCGATGAGCAGTTCTTC.

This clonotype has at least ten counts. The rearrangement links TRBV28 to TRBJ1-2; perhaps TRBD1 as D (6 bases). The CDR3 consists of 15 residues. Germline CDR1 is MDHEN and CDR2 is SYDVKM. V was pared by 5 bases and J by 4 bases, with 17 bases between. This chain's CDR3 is CASSPRGAGAYGYTF. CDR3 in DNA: TGTGCCAGCAGTCCCCGGGGAGCAGGGGCCTATGGCTACACCTTC.

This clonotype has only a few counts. CDR3 loop: CASSLQGRRDQPQHF. The CDR3 DNA reads as TGTGCCAGCAGCTTGCAGGGCAGAAGGGATCAGCCCCAGCATTTT. V is TRBV5-6 and J is TRBJ1-5; D is perhaps TRBD1 (5 bases). V dropped 1 base and J dropped 5 bases, with 13 bases sitting between them. From germline, CDR1 is SGHDT and CDR2 YYEEEE. The CDR3 spans 15 residues.

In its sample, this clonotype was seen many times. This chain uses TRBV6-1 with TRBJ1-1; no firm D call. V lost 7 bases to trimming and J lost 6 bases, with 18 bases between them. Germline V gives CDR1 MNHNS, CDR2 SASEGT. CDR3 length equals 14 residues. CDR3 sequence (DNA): TGTGCCAGCAAGCAAAGTCTCCTCTCTGCTGAAGCTTTCTTT. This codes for CASKQSLLSAEAFF.

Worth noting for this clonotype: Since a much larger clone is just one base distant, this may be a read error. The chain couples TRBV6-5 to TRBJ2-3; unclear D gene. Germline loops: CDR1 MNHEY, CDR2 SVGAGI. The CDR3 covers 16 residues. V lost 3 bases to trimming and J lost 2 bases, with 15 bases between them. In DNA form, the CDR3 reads TGTGCCAGCAGTTATGATACTAACGGATACACAGATACGCAGTATTTT. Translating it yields CASSYDTNGYTDTQYF.

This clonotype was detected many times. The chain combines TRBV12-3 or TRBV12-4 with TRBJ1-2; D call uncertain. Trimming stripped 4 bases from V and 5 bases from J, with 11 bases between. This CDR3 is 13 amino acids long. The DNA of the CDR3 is TGTGCCAGCAGTTCAGCCGGCGGGTATGGCTACACCTTC. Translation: CASSSAGGYGYTF.

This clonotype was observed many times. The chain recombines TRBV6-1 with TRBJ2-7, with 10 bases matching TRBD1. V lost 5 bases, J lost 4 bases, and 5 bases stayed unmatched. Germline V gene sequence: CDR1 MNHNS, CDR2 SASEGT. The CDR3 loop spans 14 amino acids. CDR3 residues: CASSPGQGGYEQYF. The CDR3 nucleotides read TGTGCCAGCAGTCCCGGACAGGGGGGGTACGAGCAGTACTTC.

As DNA, the CDR3 is TGCAGCGCAGAGGGGGGACAGGCGCTTACCGGCGGGGGCTACACCTTC. Amino acids: CSAEGGQALTGGGYTF. The chain recombines TRBV29-1 with TRBJ1-2, with 8 bases fitting TRBD1. This CDR3 is 16 amino acids long. V was clipped by 7 bases and J by 8 bases; unmatched bases: 21. Per germline, CDR1 SQVTM and CDR2 ANQGSEA.

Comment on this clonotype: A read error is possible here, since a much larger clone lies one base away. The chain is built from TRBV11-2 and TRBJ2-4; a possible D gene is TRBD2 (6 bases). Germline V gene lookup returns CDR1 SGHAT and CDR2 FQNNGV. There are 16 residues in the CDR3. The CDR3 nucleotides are TGTGCCAGCAGCTTAGGCTGGCCGGGAGCCGAAAACATTCAGTACTTC. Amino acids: CASSLGWPGAENIQYF.

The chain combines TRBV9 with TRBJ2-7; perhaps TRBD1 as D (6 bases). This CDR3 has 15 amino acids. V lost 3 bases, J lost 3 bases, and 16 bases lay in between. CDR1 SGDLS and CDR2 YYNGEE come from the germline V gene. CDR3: CASSGGQVRIYEQYF. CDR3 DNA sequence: TGTGCCAGCAGCGGGGGGCAGGTAAGGATCTACGAGCAGTACTTC.

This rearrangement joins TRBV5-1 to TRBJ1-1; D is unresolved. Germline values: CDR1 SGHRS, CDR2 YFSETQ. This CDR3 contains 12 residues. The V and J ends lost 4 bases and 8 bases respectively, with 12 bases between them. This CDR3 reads CASSLYSSEAFF. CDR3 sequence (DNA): TGCGCCAGCAGCCTATACAGCAGCGAAGCTTTCTTT.

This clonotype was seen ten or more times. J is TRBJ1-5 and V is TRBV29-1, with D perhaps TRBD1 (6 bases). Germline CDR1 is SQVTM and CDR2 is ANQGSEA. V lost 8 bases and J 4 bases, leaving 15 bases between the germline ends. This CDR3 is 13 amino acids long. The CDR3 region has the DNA TGCAGCACCCGGGACAACTGGAATCAGCCCCAGCATTTT. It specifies CSTRDNWNQPQHF.

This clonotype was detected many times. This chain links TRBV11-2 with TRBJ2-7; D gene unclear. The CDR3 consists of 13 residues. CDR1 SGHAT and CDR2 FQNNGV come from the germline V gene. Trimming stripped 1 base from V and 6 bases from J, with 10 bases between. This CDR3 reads CASSLASLVEQYF. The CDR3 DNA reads TGTGCCAGCAGCTTAGCTAGTCTCGTCGAGCAGTACTTC. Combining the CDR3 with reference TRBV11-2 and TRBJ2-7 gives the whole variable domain EAGVAQSPRYKIIEKRQSVAFWCNPISGHATLYWYQQILGQGPKLLIQFQNNGVVDDSQLPKDRFSAERLKGVDSTLKIQPAKLEDSAVYLCASSLASLVEQYFGPGTRLTVT.

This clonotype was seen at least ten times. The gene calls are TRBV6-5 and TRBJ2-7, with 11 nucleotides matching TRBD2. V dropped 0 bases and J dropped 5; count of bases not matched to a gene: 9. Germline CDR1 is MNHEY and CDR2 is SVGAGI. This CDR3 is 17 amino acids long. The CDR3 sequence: CASSYSKLAGVLHEQYF. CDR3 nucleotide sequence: TGTGCCAGCAGTTACTCGAAACTAGCGGGAGTTCTCCACGAGCAGTACTTC.

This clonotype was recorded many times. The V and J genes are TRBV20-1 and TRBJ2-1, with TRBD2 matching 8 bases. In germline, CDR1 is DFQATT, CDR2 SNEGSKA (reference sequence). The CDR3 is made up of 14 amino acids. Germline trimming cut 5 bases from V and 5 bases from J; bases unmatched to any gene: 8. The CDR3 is CSAPDSSGDNEQFF. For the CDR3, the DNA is TGCAGTGCTCCAGACAGTAGCGGGGACAATGAGCAGTTCTTC.

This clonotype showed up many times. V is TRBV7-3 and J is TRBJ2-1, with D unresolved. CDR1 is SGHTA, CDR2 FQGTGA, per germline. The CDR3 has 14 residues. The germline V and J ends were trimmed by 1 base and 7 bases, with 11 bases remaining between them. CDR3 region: CASSLNPLLNEQFF. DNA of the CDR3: TGTGCCAGCAGCTTAAACCCCCTTCTAAATGAGCAGTTCTTC.

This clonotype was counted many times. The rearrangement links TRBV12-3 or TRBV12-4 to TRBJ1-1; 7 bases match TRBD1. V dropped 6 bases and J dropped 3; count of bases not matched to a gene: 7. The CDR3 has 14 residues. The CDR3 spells CASRGTVRHTEAFF. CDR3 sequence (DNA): TGTGCCAGCAGAGGGACAGTGCGGCACACTGAAGCTTTCTTT.

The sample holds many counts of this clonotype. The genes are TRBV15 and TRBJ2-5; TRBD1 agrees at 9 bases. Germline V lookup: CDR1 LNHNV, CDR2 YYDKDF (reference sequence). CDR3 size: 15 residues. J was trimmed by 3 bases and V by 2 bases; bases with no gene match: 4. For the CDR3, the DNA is TGTGCCACCAGCAGACGTAGGACAGGGGAAGAGACCCAGTACTTC. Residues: CATSRRRTGEETQYF.

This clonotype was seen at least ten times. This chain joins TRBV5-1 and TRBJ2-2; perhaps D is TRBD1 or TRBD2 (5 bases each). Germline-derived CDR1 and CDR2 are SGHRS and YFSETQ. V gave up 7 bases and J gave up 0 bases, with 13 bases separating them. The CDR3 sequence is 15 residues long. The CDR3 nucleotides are TGCGCCAGCCACCCTGGGACGACGAACACCGGGGAGCTGTTTTTT. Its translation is CASHPGTTNTGELFF.

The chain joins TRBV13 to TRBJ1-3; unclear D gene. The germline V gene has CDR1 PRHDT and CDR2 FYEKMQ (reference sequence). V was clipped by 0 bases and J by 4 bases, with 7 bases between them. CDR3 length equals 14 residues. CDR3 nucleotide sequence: TGTGCCAGCAGCTTAGGCCTAGAGGGAAACACCATATATTTT. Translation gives CASSLGLEGNTIYF.

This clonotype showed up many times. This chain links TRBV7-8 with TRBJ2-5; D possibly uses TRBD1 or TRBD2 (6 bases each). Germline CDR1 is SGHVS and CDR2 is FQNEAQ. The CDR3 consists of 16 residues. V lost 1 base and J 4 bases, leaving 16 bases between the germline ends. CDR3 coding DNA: TGTGCCAGCAGCTTAGGGGGGGCGAGGATAGCAGAGACCCAGTACTTC. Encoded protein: CASSLGGARIAETQYF.

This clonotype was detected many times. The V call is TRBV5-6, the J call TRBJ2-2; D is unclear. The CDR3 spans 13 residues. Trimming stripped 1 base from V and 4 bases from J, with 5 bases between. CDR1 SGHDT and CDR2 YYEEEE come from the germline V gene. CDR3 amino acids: CASSLRVTGELFF. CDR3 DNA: TGTGCCAGCAGCTTGCGTGTCACCGGGGAGCTGTTTTTT.

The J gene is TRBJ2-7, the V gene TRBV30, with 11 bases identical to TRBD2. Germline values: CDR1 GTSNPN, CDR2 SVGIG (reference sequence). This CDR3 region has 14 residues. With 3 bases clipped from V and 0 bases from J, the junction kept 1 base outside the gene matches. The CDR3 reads CAWRLAGDSYEQYF. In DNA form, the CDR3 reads TGTGCCTGGAGACTAGCGGGAGACTCCTACGAGCAGTACTTC. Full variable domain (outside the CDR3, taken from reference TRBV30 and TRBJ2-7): SQTIHQWPATLVQPVGSPLSLECTVEGTSNPNLYWYRQAAGRGLQLLFYSVGIGQISSEVPQNLSASRPQDRQFILSSKKLLLSDSGFYLCAWRLAGDSYEQYFGPGTRLTVT.

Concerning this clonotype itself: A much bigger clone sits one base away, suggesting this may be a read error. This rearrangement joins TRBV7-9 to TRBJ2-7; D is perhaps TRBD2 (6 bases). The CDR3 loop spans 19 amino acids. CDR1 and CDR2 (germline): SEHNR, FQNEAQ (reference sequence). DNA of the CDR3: TGTGCCAGCACCCGCTCGCCCGGGACTCTTGCCCGGGGCTCCTACGAGCAGCACTTC. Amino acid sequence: CASTRSPGTLARGSYEQHF.

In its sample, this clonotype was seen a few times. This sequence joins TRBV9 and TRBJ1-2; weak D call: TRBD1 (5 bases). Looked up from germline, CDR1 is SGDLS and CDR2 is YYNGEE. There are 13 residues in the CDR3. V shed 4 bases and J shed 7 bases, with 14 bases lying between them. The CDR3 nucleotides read TGTGCCAGCAGCCGTACCGGGACGATTGGCTACACCTTC. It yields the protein CASSRTGTIGYTF.

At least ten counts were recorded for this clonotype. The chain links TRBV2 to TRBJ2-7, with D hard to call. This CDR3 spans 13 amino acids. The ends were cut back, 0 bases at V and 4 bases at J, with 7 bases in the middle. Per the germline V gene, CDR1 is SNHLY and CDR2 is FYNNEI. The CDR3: CASSEALFYEQYF. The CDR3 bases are TGTGCCAGCAGTGAAGCCCTGTTTTACGAGCAGTACTTC.

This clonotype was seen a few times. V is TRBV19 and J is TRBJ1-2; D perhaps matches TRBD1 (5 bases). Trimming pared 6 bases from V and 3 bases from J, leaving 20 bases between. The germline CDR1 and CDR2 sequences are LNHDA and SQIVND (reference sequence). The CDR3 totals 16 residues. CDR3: CASRRRGTNQDYGYTF. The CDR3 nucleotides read TGTGCCAGTAGGAGAAGAGGGACTAACCAGGACTATGGCTACACCTTC.

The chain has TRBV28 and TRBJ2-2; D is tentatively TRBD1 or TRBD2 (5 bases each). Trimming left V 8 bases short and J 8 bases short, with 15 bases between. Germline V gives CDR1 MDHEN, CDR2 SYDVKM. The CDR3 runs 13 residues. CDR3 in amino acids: CASEGRVKGELFF. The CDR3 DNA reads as TGTGCCAGCGAGGGGCGCGTTAAAGGGGAGCTGTTTTTT.

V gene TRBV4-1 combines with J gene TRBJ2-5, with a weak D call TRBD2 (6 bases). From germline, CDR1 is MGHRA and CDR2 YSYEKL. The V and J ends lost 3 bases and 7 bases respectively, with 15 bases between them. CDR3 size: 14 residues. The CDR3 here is CASSHPLGGWTQYF. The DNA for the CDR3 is TGCGCCAGCAGCCACCCCCTGGGGGGATGGACCCAGTACTTC.